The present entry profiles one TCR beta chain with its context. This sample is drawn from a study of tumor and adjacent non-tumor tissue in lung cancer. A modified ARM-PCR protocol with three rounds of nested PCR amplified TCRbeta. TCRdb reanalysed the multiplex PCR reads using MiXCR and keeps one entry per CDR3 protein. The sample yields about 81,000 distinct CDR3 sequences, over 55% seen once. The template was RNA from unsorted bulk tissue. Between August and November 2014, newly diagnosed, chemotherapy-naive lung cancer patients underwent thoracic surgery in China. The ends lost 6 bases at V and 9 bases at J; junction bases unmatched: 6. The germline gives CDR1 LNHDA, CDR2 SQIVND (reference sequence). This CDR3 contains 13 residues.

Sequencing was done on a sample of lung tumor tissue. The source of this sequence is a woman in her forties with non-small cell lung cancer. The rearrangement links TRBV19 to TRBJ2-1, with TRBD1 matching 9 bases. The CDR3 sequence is CASRQQGQGEQFF. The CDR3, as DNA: TGTGCCAGTAGACAACAGGGACAGGGTGAGCAGTTCTTC.